This T cell receptor beta chain originates from a study of lymphopenia after photon versus proton radiotherapy. The data were produced by immunoSEQ multiplex PCR, yet TCRdb's version contains in-frame clones alone and is incomplete. The data show more than 70,000 clones, with more than 70% seen just once and approximately 1.3% held by the top ten. Study-level results: A bigger post-nadir fall in TCR diversity correlated inversely with survival time in deceased patients. Post-nadir diversity loss with photons came from oligoclonal expansion, particularly CD8+ Temra cells. Photon-treated patients lost naive T cells and TCR diversity; proton-treated stayed stable.

This clone has just a few counts. Antigen: not known. Trimming removed 0 bases from V and 3 bases from J, with 9 bases in between. The germline V gene encodes CDR1 SGDLS and CDR2 YYNGEE. This CDR3 contains 14 residues. The rearrangement uses TRBV9 and TRBJ1-2, with D unresolved. This clonotype originated in a man between 60 and 75 years old with pancreatic cancer. The sequencing here drew on peripheral blood, taken from a patient treated with proton-based radiotherapy. CDR3 nucleotides: TGTGCCAGCAGCGTAGCGGAGGGTGACTATGGCTACACCTTC. Translated: CASSVAEGDYGYTF.